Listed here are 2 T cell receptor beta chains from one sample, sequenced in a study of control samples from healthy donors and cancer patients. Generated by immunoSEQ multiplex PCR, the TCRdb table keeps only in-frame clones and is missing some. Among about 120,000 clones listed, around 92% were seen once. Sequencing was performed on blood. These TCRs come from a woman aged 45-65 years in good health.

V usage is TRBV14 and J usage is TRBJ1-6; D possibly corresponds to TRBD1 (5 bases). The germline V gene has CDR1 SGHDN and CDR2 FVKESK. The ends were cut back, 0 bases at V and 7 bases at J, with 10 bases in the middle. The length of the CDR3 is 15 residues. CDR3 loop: CASSQEAGRNSPLHF. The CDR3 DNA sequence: TGTGCCAGCAGCCAAGAGGCAGGGCGGAATTCACCCCTCCACTTT.

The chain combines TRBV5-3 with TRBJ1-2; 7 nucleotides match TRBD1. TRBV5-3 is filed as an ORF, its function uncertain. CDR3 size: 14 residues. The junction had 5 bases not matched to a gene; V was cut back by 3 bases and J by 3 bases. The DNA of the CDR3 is TGTGCCAGAAGCTCGCAGGGGGGCGACTATGGCTACACCTTC. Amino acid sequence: CARSSQGGDYGYTF.